One and the same sample provided the 13 T cell receptor beta chains below, sequenced in a study of blood T cell repertoires in COVID-19. Sequencing was performed with immunoSEQ multiplex PCR; in TCRdb, only in-frame clones are kept and a portion is missing. The profile covers about 200,000 clones, with around three quarters appearing a single time and approximately 7.2% taken by the ten largest. The sample was peripheral blood. The source is a woman aged 70-85 years with acute or convalescent COVID-19.

This chain joins TRBV30 and TRBJ2-7, with 10 nucleotides matching TRBD2. Per germline, CDR1 GTSNPN and CDR2 SVGIG (reference sequence). The CDR3 has 13 amino acids. Written as DNA, the CDR3 is TGTGCCTGGCAGCGGGGGGGGACCTACGAGCAGTGCGTC. It codes for CAWQRGGTYEQCV.

This clone was seen a few times. The chain has TRBV6-2 or TRBV6-3 and TRBJ1-5; no clear D. V was pared by 4 bases and J by 6 bases, with 7 bases between. This CDR3 spans 12 amino acids. Germline CDR1 and CDR2: MNHEY and SVGEGT. The CDR3 region is CASSLRAQPQHF. In DNA form, the CDR3 reads TGTGCCAGCAGTTTGAGGGCTCAGCCCCAGCATTTT.

This chain connects TRBV12-3 or TRBV12-4 to TRBJ2-7; a possible D gene is TRBD1 (6 bases). V was pared by 3 bases and J by 5 bases, with 11 bases between. The CDR3 totals 13 residues. The CDR3 protein is CASSFRGPNEQYV. DNA of the CDR3: TGTGCCAGCAGTTTCAGGGGACCCAACGAGCAGTACGTC.

The chain uses TRBV30 and TRBJ2-1; TRBD1 matches at 10 bases. The ends lost 3 bases at V and 7 bases at J; junction bases unmatched: 6. The CDR3 runs to 14 residues. Germline V lookup: CDR1 GTSNPN, CDR2 SVGIG (reference sequence). The DNA for the CDR3 is TGTGCCTGGAGAGCGGGACAGGGGCATAATGAGCAGTTCTTC. It is translated as CAWRAGQGHNEQFF.

This clone was found once. The gene calls are TRBV12-5 and TRBJ1-3; possible D gene TRBD1, 6 bases. Germline V CDR1 and CDR2: LGHNT, FRNRAP. V was shortened by 3 bases and J by 8 bases, with 14 bases between the two germline ends. The CDR3 runs to 14 residues. The CDR3 is CASGLQGGIDTIYF. DNA of the CDR3: TGTGCTAGTGGTTTACAGGGTGGTATAGACACCATATATTTT.

The J gene is TRBJ2-3, the V gene TRBV3-1 (or the pseudogene TRBV3-2), with TRBD1 as a possible D gene (6 bases). Trimming stripped 6 bases from V and 4 bases from J, with 11 bases between. CDR1 is LGHDT, CDR2 YNNKEL, per germline (reference sequence). The CDR3 runs to 13 residues. DNA of the CDR3: TGTGCCAGCAGGTTTGAGGGGGCAGATACGCAGTATTTT. This sequence encodes CASRFEGADTQYF.

The rearrangement joins TRBV9 to TRBJ1-5, with 8 positions matching TRBD1. This CDR3 spans 15 amino acids. The ends lost 0 bases at V and 4 bases at J; junction bases unmatched: 3. Per the germline V gene, CDR1 is SGDLS and CDR2 is YYNGEE. CDR3 sequence (DNA): TGTGCCAGCAGCGTAGGACAGGGGAGGAATCAGCCCCAGCATTTT. Translating it yields CASSVGQGRNQPQHF.

The chain joins TRBV7-2 to TRBJ2-1; D call uncertain. The CDR3 contains 11 residues. Deletions cut 5 bases from V and 7 bases from J, with 6 bases between. CDR1 is SGHTA, CDR2 FQGNSA, per germline. CDR3 sequence reads: CASSLTNEQFF. Here the CDR3 DNA reads TGTGCCAGCAGCCTCACAAATGAGCAGTTCTTC.

The chain uses TRBV24-1 and TRBJ2-7; a possible D gene is TRBD1 (6 bases). The CDR3 has 14 amino acids. Per the germline V gene, CDR1 is KGHDR and CDR2 is SFDVKD. Trimming pared 6 bases from V and 3 bases from J, leaving 14 bases between. In nucleotides, the CDR3 is TGTGCCACCAGTTACAGGGTGATGGACTACGAGCAGTACGTC. Translating gives CATSYRVMDYEQYV.

This clone was counted once. The chain recombines TRBV19 with TRBJ1-1; D remains ambiguous. Germline V CDR1 and CDR2: LNHDA, SQIVND (reference sequence). The CDR3 is made up of 12 amino acids. V was trimmed by 9 bases and J by 0 bases, leaving 8 bases between them. CDR3 protein: CASGGMNTEAFF. The CDR3 DNA sequence: TGTGCCAGCGGAGGAATGAACACTGAAGCTTTCTTT.

The rearrangement uses TRBV25-1 and TRBJ1-6, with D possibly being TRBD1 (5 bases). Trimming removed 6 bases from V and 0 bases from J, with 9 bases in between. Germline V CDR1 and CDR2: MGHDK, SYGVNS. The CDR3 has 15 residues. Here the CDR3 DNA reads TGTGCCAGCAGGCCGGGGGGCTCCTATAATTCACCCCTCCACTTT. It encodes CASRPGGSYNSPLHF.

CDR3 amino acids: CATSRDQGTIYF. CDR3 coding DNA: TGTGCCACCAGCAGAGATCAGGGGACCATATATTTT. The chain combines TRBV15 with TRBJ1-3; TRBD1 might be the D (6 bases). The germline V gene has CDR1 LNHNV and CDR2 YYDKDF (reference sequence). The CDR3 consists of 12 residues. The V end lost 0 bases, the J end lost 10 bases, and 7 bases lay between the germline ends.

V and J are TRBV7-9 and TRBJ2-1, with D perhaps TRBD1 (5 bases). Germline CDR1 SEHNR, CDR2 FQNEAQ (reference sequence). Trimming shortened V by 6 bases and J by 3 bases, and 9 bases separated the two germline ends. This CDR3 has 13 amino acids. The CDR3 DNA is TGTGCCAGCAGACCGGACAACTACAATGAGCAGTTCTTC. Residues: CASRPDNYNEQFF. Complete variable domain (other parts from reference TRBV7-9 and TRBJ2-1): DTGVSQNPRHKITKRGQNVTFRCDPISEHNRLYWYRQTLGQGPEFLTYFQNEAQLEKSRLLSDRFSAERPKGSFSTLEIQRTEQGDSAMYLCASRPDNYNEQFFGPGTRLTVL.